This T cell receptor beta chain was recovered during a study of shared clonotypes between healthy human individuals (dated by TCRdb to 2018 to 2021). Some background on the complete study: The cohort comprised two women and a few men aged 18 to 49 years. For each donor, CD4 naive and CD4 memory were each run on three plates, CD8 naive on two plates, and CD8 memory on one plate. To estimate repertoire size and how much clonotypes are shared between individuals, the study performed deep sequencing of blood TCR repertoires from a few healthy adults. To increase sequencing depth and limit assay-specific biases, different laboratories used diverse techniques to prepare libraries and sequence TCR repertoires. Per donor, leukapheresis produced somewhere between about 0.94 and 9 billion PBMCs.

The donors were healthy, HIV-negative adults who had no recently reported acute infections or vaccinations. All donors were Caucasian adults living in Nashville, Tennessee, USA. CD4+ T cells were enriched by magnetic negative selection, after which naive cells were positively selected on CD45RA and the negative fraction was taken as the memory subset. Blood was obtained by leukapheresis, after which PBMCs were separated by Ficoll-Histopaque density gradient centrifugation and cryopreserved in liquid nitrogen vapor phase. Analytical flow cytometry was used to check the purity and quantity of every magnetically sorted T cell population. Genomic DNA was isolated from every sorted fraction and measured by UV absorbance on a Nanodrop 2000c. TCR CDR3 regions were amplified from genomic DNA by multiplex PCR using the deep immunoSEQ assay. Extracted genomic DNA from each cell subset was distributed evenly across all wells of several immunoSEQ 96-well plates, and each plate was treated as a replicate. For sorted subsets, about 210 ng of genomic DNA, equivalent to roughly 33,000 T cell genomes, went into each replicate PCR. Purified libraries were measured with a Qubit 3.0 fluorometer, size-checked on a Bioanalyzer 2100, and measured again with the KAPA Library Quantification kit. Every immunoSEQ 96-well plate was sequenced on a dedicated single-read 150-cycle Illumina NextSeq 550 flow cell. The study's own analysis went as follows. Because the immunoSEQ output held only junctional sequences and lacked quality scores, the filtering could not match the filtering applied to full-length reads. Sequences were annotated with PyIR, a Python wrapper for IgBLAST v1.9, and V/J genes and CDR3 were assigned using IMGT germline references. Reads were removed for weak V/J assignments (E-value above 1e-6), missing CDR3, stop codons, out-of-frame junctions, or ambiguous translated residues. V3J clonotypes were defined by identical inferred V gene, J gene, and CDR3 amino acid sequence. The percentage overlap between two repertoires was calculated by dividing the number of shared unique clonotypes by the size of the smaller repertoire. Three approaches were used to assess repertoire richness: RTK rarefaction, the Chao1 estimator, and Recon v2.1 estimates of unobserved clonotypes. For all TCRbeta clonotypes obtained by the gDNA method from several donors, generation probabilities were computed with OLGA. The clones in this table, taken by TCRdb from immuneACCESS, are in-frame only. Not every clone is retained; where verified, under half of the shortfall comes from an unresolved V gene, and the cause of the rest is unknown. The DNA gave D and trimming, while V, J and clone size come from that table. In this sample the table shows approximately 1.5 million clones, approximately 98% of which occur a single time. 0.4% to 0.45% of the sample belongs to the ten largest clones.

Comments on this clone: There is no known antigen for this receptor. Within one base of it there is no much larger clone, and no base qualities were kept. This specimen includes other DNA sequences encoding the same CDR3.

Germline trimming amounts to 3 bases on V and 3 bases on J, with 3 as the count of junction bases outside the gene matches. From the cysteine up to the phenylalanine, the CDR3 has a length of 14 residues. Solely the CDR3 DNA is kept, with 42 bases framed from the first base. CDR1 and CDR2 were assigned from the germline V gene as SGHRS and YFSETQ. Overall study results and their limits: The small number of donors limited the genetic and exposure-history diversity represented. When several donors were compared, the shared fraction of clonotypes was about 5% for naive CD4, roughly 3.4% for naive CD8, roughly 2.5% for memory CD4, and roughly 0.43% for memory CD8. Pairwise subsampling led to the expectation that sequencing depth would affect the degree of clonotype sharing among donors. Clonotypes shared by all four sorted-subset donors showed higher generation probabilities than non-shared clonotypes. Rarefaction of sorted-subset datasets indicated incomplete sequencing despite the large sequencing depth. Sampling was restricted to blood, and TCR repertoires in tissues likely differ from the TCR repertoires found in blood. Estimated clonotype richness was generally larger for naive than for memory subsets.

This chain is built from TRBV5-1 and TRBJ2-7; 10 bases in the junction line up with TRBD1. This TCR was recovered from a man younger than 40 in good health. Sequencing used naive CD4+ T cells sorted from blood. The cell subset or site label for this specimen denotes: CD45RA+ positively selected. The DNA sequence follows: TGCGCCAGCAGCTCGGGACAGGGGAACTACGAGCAGTACTTC. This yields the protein CASSSGQGNYEQYF.